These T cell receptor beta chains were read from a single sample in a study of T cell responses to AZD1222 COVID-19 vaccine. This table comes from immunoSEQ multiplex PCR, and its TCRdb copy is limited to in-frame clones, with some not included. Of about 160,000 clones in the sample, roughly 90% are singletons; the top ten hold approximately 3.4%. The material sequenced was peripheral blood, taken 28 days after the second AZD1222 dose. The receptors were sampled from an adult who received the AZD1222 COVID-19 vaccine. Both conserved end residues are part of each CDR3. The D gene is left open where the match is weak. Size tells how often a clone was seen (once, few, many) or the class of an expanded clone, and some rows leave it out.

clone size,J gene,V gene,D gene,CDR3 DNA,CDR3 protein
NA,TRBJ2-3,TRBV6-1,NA,TGTGCCAGCAGTGAGCGGAGGGCGCAGTATTTT,CASSERRAQYF
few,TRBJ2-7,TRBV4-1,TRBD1,TGCGCCAGCAGCCAGGGGTGGGGACAGGGGGCTTGGCAGTACTTC,CASSQGWGQGAWQYF
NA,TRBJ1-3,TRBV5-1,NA,TGCGCCAGCAGCTCATTCGGGTCTTCCTCTGGAAACACCATATATTTT,CASSSFGSSSGNTIYF
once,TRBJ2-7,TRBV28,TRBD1,TGTGCCAGCAGATTACGGGTAGGGGGCGGCGAGCAGTACTTC,CASRLRVGGGEQYF
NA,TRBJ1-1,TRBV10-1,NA,TGCGCCCGCGGGCGCAGGGTGAACACTGAAGCTTTCTTT,CARGRRVNTEAFF
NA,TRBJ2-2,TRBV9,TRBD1,TGTGCCAGCAGCGTAGACGACAGGGTGGCCGGGGAGCTGTTTTTT,CASSVDDRVAGELFF
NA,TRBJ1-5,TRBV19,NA,TGTGCCAGTACCTACCACGGGAGGGGTAACCATCAGCCCCAGCATTTT,CASTYHGRGNHQPQHF
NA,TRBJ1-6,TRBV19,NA,TGTGCCAGTAGTAACCGAGACGGATATAATTCACCCCTCCACTTT,CASSNRDGYNSPLHF
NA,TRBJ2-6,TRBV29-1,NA,TGCAGCGCTCTAGGCTCTGGGGCCAACGTCCTGACTTTC,CSALGSGANVLTF
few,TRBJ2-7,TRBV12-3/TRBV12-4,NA,TGTGCCAGCAGCCTAGACCGTTACGAGCAGTACTTC,CASSLDRYEQYF
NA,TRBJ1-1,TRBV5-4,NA,TGTGCCAGCAGCTTGGGGCAGTACTCGGGACACAACACTGAAGCTTTCTTT,CASSLGQYSGHNTEAFF
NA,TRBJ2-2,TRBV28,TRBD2,TGTGCCAGCAGTTTAGTCGGACTAGCGGGATCTGCCGGGGAGCTGTTTTTT,CASSLVGLAGSAGELFF
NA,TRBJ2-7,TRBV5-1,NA,TGCGCCAGCAGCCCAGGGGCCTCTCATATACGTTACGAGCAGTACTTC,CASSPGASHIRYEQYF
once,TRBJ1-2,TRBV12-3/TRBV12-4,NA,TGTGCCAGCAGCATGGCAGGGGATGGCTACACCTTC,CASSMAGDGYTF
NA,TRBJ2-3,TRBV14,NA,TGTGCCAGCAGCCAAGTTGAAGCGCCTCCGCAGTATTTT,CASSQVEAPPQYF
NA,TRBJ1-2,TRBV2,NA,TGTGCCAGCAGTGTAAGGAACAATGGCTACACCTTC,CASSVRNNGYTF
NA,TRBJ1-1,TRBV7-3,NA,TGTGCCAGCAGACCGATCATAAACACTGAAGCTTTCTTT,CASRPIINTEAFF
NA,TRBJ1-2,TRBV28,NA,TGTGCCAGCAGTTTACCCAGGGTCTATGGCTACACCTTC,CASSLPRVYGYTF
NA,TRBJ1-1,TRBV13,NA,TGTGCCAGCAGCTTAGCAAGTCTGGACATCTGGTATAAACCTGAAGCTTTCTTT,CASSLASLDIWYKPEAFF
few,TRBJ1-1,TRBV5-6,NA,TGTGCCAGCACCCAACGACTGAACACTGAAGCTTTCTTT,CASTQRLNTEAFF
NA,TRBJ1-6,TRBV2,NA,TGTGCCAGCAGTGCAGGGCCCGCTGGGACCCTCCACTTT,CASSAGPAGTLHF
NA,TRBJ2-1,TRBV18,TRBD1,TGTGCCAGCTCACTCGACAGGGTTGAGCAGTTCTTC,CASSLDRVEQFF
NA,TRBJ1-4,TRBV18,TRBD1,TGTGCCAGCTCACCCAGACAGGGCTCAACTAATGAAAAACTGTTTTTT,CASSPRQGSTNEKLFF
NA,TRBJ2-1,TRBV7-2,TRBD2,TGTGCCAGCAGCTTAGATGGACTAGCGGGAGGGCCCGGGGATGAGCAGTTCTTC,CASSLDGLAGGPGDEQFF
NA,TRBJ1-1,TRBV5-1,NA,TGCGCCAGCAGCTTGGAGGGGTACGTTGAAGCTTTCTTT,CASSLEGYVEAFF
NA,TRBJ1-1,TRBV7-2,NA,TGTGCCAGCAGCCTAGACGGGACTCCCACTGAAGCTTTCTTT,CASSLDGTPTEAFF
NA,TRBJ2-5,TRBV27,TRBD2,TGTGCCAGCGGGGGGGGTCTAGCTCTGCCAGAGACCCAGTACTTC,CASGGGLALPETQYF
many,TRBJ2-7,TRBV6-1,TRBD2,TGTGCCAGCAGTGAAGAGGGGGGGAGACTAGCGGGAGCTTACGAGCAGTACTTC,CASSEEGGRLAGAYEQYF
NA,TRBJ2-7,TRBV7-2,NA,TGTGCCAGCAGCTTGGAGAAGGGCTACGAGCAGTACTTC,CASSLEKGYEQYF
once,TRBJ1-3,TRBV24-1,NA,TGTGCCATCTCGACAGCCGGGAACACCATATATTTT,CAISTAGNTIYF
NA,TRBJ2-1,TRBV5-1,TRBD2,TGCGCCAGCAGCTTACTAGCGGGATACAATGAGCAGTTCTTC,CASSLLAGYNEQFF
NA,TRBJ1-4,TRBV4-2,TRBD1,TGTGCCAGCAGCCAGCCGGGACAGGGGTACGAAAAACTGTTTTTT,CASSQPGQGYEKLFF
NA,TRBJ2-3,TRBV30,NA,TGTGCCTGCCGGAGGGGCGGGACAGATACGCAGTATTTT,CACRRGGTDTQYF
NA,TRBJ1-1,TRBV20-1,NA,TGCAGTGCTCCACAGGGACCTGAAGCTTTCTTT,CSAPQGPEAFF
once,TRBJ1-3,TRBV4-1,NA,TGCGCCAGCAGCCCTTTGGAAGGGAACACCATATATTTT,CASSPLEGNTIYF
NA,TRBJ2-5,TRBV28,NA,TGTGCCAGCAGTTTGAGGAGGGAGGTGAGGGAGACCCAGTACTTC,CASSLRREVRETQYF
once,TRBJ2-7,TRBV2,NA,TGTGCCAGCAGTGAAGGATTGAACGAGCAGTACTTC,CASSEGLNEQYF
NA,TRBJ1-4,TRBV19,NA,TGTGCCAGTAGTACGGGCCCGAGCGTAGAAAAACTGTTTTTT,CASSTGPSVEKLFF
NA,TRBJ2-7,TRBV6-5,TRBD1,TGTGCCAGCAGTTTGGACAGGGCACCCTACGAGCAGTACTTC,CASSLDRAPYEQYF
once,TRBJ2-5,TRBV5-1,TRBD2,TGCGCCAGCAGCTTAAGCGGGACTTCGGAGACCCAGTACTTC,CASSLSGTSETQYF
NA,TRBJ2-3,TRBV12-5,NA,TGTGCTAGTGGTGAGGGGTTGGGTGCAGATACGCAGTATTTT,CASGEGLGADTQYF
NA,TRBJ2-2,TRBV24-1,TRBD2,TGTGCCACCAGTGATTTGCGCCGGACAAGGACTAGCGGGAACACCGGGGAGCTGTTTTTT,CATSDLRRTRTSGNTGELFF
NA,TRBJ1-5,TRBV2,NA,TGTGCCTTGGGGGGACAAGAGGGTCAGCCCCAGCATTTT,CALGGQEGQPQHF
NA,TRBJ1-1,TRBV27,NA,TGTGCCAGCAGCTGGACGGATAAGAACACTGAAGCTTTCTTT,CASSWTDKNTEAFF
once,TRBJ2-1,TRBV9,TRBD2,TGTGCCAGCAGCGTAGTTCCCCTAAGACTAGCGGGAGAGACCAATGAGCAGTTCTTC,CASSVVPLRLAGETNEQFF
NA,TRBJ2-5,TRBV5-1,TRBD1,TGCGCCAGCAGCCCGCGGGGACAGGGGCTACAAGAGACCCAGTACTTC,CASSPRGQGLQETQYF
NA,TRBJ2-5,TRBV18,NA,TGTGCCAGCTCCCTCAACGGGGGATCCCAAGAGACCCAGTACTTC,CASSLNGGSQETQYF
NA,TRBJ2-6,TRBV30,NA,TGTGCCTGGAGTGCTGGGGCCAACGTCCTGACTTTC,CAWSAGANVLTF
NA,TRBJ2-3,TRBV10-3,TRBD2,TGTGCCATCAGTGAGTGGGGTAGCGGGAGTACAGATACGCAGTATTTT,CAISEWGSGSTDTQYF
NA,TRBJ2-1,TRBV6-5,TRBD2,TGTGCCAGCAGTTCCATGGTTAGCGGGGGAAATGAGCAGTTCTTC,CASSSMVSGGNEQFF
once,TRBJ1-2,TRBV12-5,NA,TGTGCTAGTGGGATAGACGTAGGAAACTACACCTTC,CASGIDVGNYTF
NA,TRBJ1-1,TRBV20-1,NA,TGCAGTGCTCAGACTGAAGCTTTCTTT,CSAQTEAFF
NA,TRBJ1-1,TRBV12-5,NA,TGTGCTAGTGGTTTGTCTGAGGGTTCGGGATTTAGCACTGAAGCTTTCTTT,CASGLSEGSGFSTEAFF
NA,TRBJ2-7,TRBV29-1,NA,TGCAGCGTCCAAGTATCCATGGGGACCTACGAGCAGTACTTC,CSVQVSMGTYEQYF
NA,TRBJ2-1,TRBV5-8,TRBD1,TGTGCCAGCAGCGCCGGGACAGGGTCGATCTTC,CASSAGTGSIF